The T cell receptor beta chain under discussion was sequenced for a study of blood T cell repertoires in COVID-19 (TCRdb year 2020). About the investigation overall: Collaborator samples came from the United States, Italy and Spain and covered acute and convalescent phases of COVID-19. Samples came from the ongoing ImmuneRACE study (first 160 participants) plus 1,254 subjects from 6 global collaborators. A de-identified subject ID, COVID-19 status, age in years and sex were almost always included in the sample metadata. Subjects who had been exposed to COVID-19, were actively infected with it, or had recovered from it provided the deeply sampled blood TCRbeta repertoires that made up the dataset. Where HLA class I and class II types were available, the types were taken from metadata supplied by the sample provider, not from assay-based typing. The material from the prospective study consisted of cDNA or gDNA derived from T cells, B-cell-depleted T cells, or PBMCs. The repertoires were released in a freely available public database intended as a resource for research on the immune response to SARS-CoV-2.

The collaborating institutions used their own protocols to collect whole blood in K2EDTA tubes. For TCRbeta analysis, collaborator samples were shipped as frozen whole blood, as isolated PBMCs, or as DNA extracted from either sample type. TCRbeta CDR3 regions were amplified from genomic DNA by means of the immunoSEQ Assay, a bias-controlled multiplex PCR. The paper's processing steps were these. Nucleated cell counts per sample were estimated from amplification of reference gene primers within the assay. Sequence reads were collapsed and filtered to measure the absolute abundance of every unique TCRbeta CDR3 rearrangement. Productive Simpson clonality was computed per sample as the square root of Simpson's diversity index over productive rearrangements. This is the immuneACCESS table as TCRdb keeps it, with only in-frame sequences that have V and J called. A part of the clones is gone; compared with another copy, unresolved V genes explain less than half, and the rest is unexplained. The V and J calls and clone size come from that table; D and trimming were worked out from the DNA. This sample has about 190,000 clones in its table, and around 90% of those were observed once. 5.5% to 7.5% of the sample rests with the top ten.

What the research found in general, with its limitations: The quantity of clinical and demographic metadata differed by source and by participant and was supplied without curation.

On this clone itself: The specificity of this receptor is unknown. One base away there is no much larger clone; base qualities are not given.

The germline V gene provides CDR1 SGDLS and CDR2 YYNGEE. The trim is 0 bases for V and 12 bases for J, with a gap of 22 bases between the germline ends. Spanning cysteine to phenylalanine, the CDR3 consists of 16 amino acids. Only the CDR3 portion is preserved as DNA: 48 bases, with reading frame beginning at the first base. The rearrangement joined TRBV9 to TRBJ2-1; a tentative D match to TRBD1 spans 5 bases. This TCR was recovered from a man between 35 and 55 years old with acute or convalescent COVID-19. Sequencing input: peripheral blood. The CDR3 reads CASSVDGASPAQGQFF. The DNA reads TGTGCCAGCAGCGTAGATGGGGCCTCCCCAGCACAAGGGCAGTTCTTC.